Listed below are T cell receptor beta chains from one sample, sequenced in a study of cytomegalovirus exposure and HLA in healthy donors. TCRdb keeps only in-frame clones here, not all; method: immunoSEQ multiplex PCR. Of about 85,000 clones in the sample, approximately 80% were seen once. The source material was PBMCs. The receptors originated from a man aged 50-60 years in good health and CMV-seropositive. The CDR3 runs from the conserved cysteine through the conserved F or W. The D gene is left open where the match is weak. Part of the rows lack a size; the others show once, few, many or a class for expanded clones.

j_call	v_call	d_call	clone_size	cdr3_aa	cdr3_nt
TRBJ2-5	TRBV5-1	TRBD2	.	CASSRAGGPSGETQYF	TGCGCCAGCAGCAGGGCGGGAGGGCCGTCAGGGGAGACCCAGTACTTC
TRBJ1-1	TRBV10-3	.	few	CASRDYMNTEAFF	TGTGCCAGCAGAGACTATATGAACACTGAAGCTTTCTTT
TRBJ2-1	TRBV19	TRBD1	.	CASSETGGNEQFF	TGTGCCAGTAGTGAGACAGGGGGCAATGAGCAGTTCTTC
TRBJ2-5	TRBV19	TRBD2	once	CASSISLQRGETQYF	TGTGCCAGTAGTATAAGTCTCCAGCGGGGAGAGACCCAGTACTTC
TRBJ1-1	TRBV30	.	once	CAWSGGRPGTEAFF	TGTGCCTGGAGCGGGGGGAGGCCGGGGACTGAAGCTTTCTTT
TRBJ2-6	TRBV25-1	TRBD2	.	CASSSPGLAGDGANVLTF	TGTGCCAGCAGTTCCCCGGGCCTAGCGGGAGATGGGGCCAACGTCCTGACTTTC
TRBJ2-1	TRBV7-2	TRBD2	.	CASSLILAEGREQFF	TGTGCCAGCAGCTTAATACTAGCGGAGGGGCGGGAGCAGTTCTTC
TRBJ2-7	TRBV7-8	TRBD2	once	CASSSGTSGSRYEQYF	TGTGCCAGCAGCTCCGGCACTAGCGGGAGTCGCTACGAGCAGTACTTC
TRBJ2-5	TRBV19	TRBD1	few	CASSTGTGRRTQYF	TGTGCCAGTAGTACTGGGACAGGGCGACGGACCCAGTACTTC
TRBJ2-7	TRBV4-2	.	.	CASSQVNRGGTYEQYF	TGTGCCAGCAGCCAAGTGAATAGGGGGGGAACCTACGAGCAGTACTTC
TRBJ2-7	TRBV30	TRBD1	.	CAWRDRTYEQYF	TGTGCCTGGCGGGACAGAACCTACGAGCAGTACTTC
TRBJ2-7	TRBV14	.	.	CASSQGLASYEQYF	TGTGCCAGCAGCCAAGGTCTAGCATCCTACGAGCAGTACTTC
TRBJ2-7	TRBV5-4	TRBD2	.	CASSSRTSGVYEQYF	TGTGCCAGCAGCTCCAGGACTAGCGGGGTCTACGAGCAGTACTTC
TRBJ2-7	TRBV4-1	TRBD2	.	CASSSLAGGGYEQYF	TGCGCCAGCAGCTCACTAGCGGGAGGGGGTTACGAGCAGTACTTC
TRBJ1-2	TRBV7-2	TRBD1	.	CASSTGTGGGYGYTF	TGTGCCAGCAGCACCGGGACAGGGGGTGGCTATGGCTACACCTTC
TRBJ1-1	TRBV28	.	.	CASSLVRDHTEAFF	TGTGCCAGCAGTTTAGTCAGGGATCATACTGAAGCTTTCTTT
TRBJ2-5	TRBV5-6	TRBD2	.	CASSLRLAGIQETQYF	TGTGCCAGCAGCTTGCGGCTAGCGGGAATCCAAGAGACCCAGTACTTC
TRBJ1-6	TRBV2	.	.	CASSDIGGRNSPLHF	TGTGCCAGCAGTGATATCGGGGGACGAAATTCACCCCTCCACTTT
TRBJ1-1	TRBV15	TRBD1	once	CATSSSYRGLSTEAFF	TGTGCCACCAGCAGTTCTTACAGGGGGCTGAGCACTGAAGCTTTCTTT
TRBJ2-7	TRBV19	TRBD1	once	CASSIVVRDRIYEQYF	TGTGCCAGTAGTATAGTAGTTAGGGACAGGATCTACGAGCAGTACTTC
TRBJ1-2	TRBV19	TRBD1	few	CASTQLGTGENYGYTF	TGTGCCAGTACACAACTGGGGACAGGGGAGAACTATGGCTACACCTTC
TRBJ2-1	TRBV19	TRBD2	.	CASTPTGGGNEQFF	TGTGCCAGTACCCCTACGGGAGGCGGGAATGAGCAGTTCTTC
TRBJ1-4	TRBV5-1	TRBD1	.	CASSLGTGGHTNEKLFF	TGCGCCAGCAGCTTGGGGACAGGGGGCCATACTAATGAAAAACTGTTTTTT
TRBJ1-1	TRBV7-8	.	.	CASSNTRVNTEAFF	TGTGCCAGCAGCAACACTCGGGTGAACACTGAAGCTTTCTTT
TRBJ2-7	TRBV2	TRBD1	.	CASRSSRDRGYEQYF	TGTGCCAGCAGAAGTTCCAGGGACAGGGGGTACGAGCAGTACTTC
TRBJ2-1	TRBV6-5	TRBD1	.	CASSYSGGTDEQFF	TGTGCCAGCAGTTACTCAGGGGGCACGGATGAGCAGTTCTTC
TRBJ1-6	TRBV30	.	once	CAWSARQAYNSPLHF	TGTGCCTGGAGTGCACGACAGGCCTATAATTCACCCCTCCACTTT
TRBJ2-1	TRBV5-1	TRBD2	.	CASSSSSGNYNEQFF	TGCGCCAGCAGCTCGTCTAGCGGGAACTACAATGAGCAGTTCTTC
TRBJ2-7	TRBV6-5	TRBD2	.	CASSPIGTSGYEQYF	TGTGCCAGCAGCCCCATTGGGACTAGCGGCTACGAGCAGTACTTC
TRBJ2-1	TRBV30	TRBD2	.	CAWSLGLAGVNEQFF	TGTGCCTGGAGTTTAGGACTAGCGGGAGTTAATGAGCAGTTCTTC
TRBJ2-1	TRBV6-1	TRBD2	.	CASRTGTSGSYEQFF	TGTGCCAGCAGGACCGGGACTAGCGGGAGCTATGAGCAGTTCTTC
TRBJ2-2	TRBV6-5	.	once	CASSYERDTGELFF	TGTGCCAGCAGTTACGAGAGGGACACCGGGGAGCTGTTTTTT
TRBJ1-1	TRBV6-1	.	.	CASSEGIYSVQGVLTEAFF	TGTGCCAGCAGTGAAGGCATTTACTCCGTCCAGGGCGTCCTTACTGAAGCTTTCTTT
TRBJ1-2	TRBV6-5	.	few	CASSHGEGNYGYTF	TGTGCCAGCAGTCACGGGGAGGGTAACTATGGCTACACCTTC
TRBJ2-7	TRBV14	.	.	CASSQVGPSSYEQYF	TGTGCCAGCAGCCAAGTGGGCCCAAGCTCCTACGAGCAGTACTTC
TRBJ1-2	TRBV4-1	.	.	CASSQLTENYGYTF	TGCGCCAGCAGCCAATTGACGGAGAACTATGGCTACACCTTC
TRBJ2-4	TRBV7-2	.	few	CASSPSPKNIQYF	TGTGCCAGCAGCCCCTCTCCCAAAAACATTCAGTACTTC
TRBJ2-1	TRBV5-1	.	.	CASRPPPPADYNEQFF	TGCGCCAGCAGGCCACCCCCCCCAGCGGATTACAATGAGCAGTTCTTC
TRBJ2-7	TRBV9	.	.	CASSVDSPSYEQYF	TGTGCCAGCAGCGTGGACAGTCCCTCCTACGAGCAGTACTTC
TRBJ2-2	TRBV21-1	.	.	CASTNWSPPGELFF	TGTGCCAGCACCAATTGGAGCCCACCGGGGGAGCTGTTTTTT
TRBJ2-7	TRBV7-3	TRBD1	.	CASSRTGLDEQYF	TGTGCCAGCAGCCGGACAGGGTTAGACGAGCAGTACTTC
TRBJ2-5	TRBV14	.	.	CASSRAETQYF	TGTGCCAGCAGCCGGGCGGAGACCCAGTACTTC
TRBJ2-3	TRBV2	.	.	CASRTGISTDTQYF	TGTGCCAGCAGAACCGGGATTAGCACAGATACGCAGTATTTT